The clone carrying this TCR beta chain occurred once. This entry is derived from a study of blood T cell repertoires in COVID-19. On the study more broadly: Specimens from acute and convalescent COVID-19 originated in the United States, Italy and Spain. The cDNA or gDNA used as material had been derived from T cells, B-cell-depleted T cells, or PBMCs.

V was trimmed by 5 bases and J by 2 bases, leaving 16 bases between them. The CDR3 spans 16 residues. Germline V gene sequence: CDR1 SEHNR, CDR2 FQNEAQ (reference sequence). How the authors handled the data: Amplifying reference gene primers gave estimates of nucleated cell counts. Sequencing used immunoSEQ multiplex PCR; TCRdb keeps in-frame clones, though not all of them. The V and J calls and clone size come from that table; D and trimming were worked out from the DNA. The table includes 50,000 to 55,000 clones, around 86% detected once. The sample was peripheral blood. The sequence derives from a man between 65 and 85 years old with acute or convalescent COVID-19. This sequence joins TRBV7-9 and TRBJ2-1, with D perhaps matching TRBD2 (5 bases). The CDR3 DNA sequence: TGTGCCAGCAGCCTTACGGGATCCCGAACCTACAATGAGCAGTTCTTC. It specifies CASSLTGSRTYNEQFF.